Reported below is one T cell receptor (beta chain). Its antigen is unidentified. The data belong to a study of OX40 agonist ivuxolimab in advanced cancers. Study as a whole: Patients in dose escalation had liver, melanoma, kidney or head and neck cancers. Study-level points and caveats: CD8+ T cells (on average) carried more expanded clones than CD4+ T cells.

The assay was immunoSEQ multiplex PCR, and TCRdb's table has in-frame clones only and misses some. The table has some 55,000 clones, around 85% seen once. The trim removed 5 bases at V and 8 bases at J, leaving 12 bases unmatched. The V gene's germline CDR1 is SGHTA and CDR2 FQGNSA. CDR3 size: 15 residues. The sequence was obtained from an adult with an advanced solid tumor such as melanoma, head and neck, liver or kidney cancer. Sample: CD4+ or CD8+ T cells sorted from blood, taken in a trial of the OX40 agonist ivuxolimab. The chain combines TRBV7-2 with TRBJ2-1; TRBD2 agrees at 7 bases. The CDR3 region is CASSLTRTSGDEQFF. CDR3 nucleotides: TGTGCCAGCAGCCTCACCCGGACTAGTGGAGATGAGCAGTTCTTC.